The 9 T cell receptor beta chains presented below share a single source sample, sequenced in a study of cytomegalovirus exposure and HLA in healthy donors. A multiplex PCR was run with 60 Vbeta primers and 13 Jbeta primers. The data were produced by immunoSEQ multiplex PCR, yet TCRdb's version contains in-frame clones alone and is incomplete. The repertoire has around 150,000 clones, about 64% of them found once; the top ten carry 2.4%. Material for sequencing was PBMCs. These receptors all stem from a woman aged 40-49 years in good health and CMV-seronegative.

The rearrangement links TRBV5-4 to TRBJ1-1, with D unresolved. From germline, CDR1 is SGHNT and CDR2 YYREEE (reference sequence). CDR3 length: 15 residues. Trimming shortened V by 2 bases and J by 5 bases, and 16 bases separated the two germline ends. CDR3 in DNA: TGTGCCAGCAGCTTCCCCAGGCCGGGAGGGACTGAAGCTTTCTTT. Translated: CASSFPRPGGTEAFF.

This chain connects TRBV9 to TRBJ2-2; D is uncertain. The V end was cut by 2 bases, the J end by 7 bases, with 12 bases between. The CDR3 runs to 14 residues. Germline values: CDR1 SGDLS, CDR2 YYNGEE. The CDR3 DNA is TGTGCCAGCAGCGTGCGAGTCCCAGGCGGGGAGCTGTTTTTT. Translation gives CASSVRVPGGELFF.

The chain carries TRBV4-3 and TRBJ2-3, with 7 bases identical to TRBD1. The CDR3 consists of 15 residues. With 4 bases clipped from V and 0 bases from J, the junction kept 4 bases outside the gene matches. Germline V gene data show CDR1 as LGHNA and CDR2 as YSLEER. The CDR3 DNA sequence: TGCGCCAGCAGCCTTAACAGGGGAAGCACAGATACGCAGTATTTT. This gives the protein CASSLNRGSTDTQYF.

The genes are TRBV11-2 and TRBJ2-7, with 7 bases identical to TRBD2. The V gene end was trimmed by 2 bases and the J gene end by 0 bases; junction bases not matched to a gene: 4. Looked up from germline, CDR1 is SGHAT and CDR2 is FQNNGV. This CDR3 has 15 residues. CDR3 nucleotide sequence: TGTGCCAGCAGCTTATCGGGGGGTTACTCCTACGAGCAGTACTTC. Amino acids: CASSLSGGYSYEQYF. The full variable domain, with the rest looked up from reference TRBV11-2 and TRBJ2-7, is EAGVAQSPRYKIIEKRQSVAFWCNPISGHATLYWYQQILGQGPKLLIQFQNNGVVDDSQLPKDRFSAERLKGVDSTLKIQPAKLEDSAVYLCASSLSGGYSYEQYFGPGTRLTVT.

The chain links TRBV6-4 to TRBJ2-5; 8 bases are a match to TRBD1. With 0 bases clipped from V and 2 bases from J, the junction kept 17 bases outside the gene matches. The CDR3 runs to 20 residues. Germline V gene lookup returns CDR1 MRHNA and CDR2 SNTAGT. CDR3 in amino acids: CASSDSKKGGQEGRQETQYF. The CDR3 DNA is TGTGCCAGCAGTGACTCGAAAAAGGGGGGACAGGAAGGGAGGCAAGAGACCCAGTACTTC.

This clone was picked up one time. The genes are TRBV5-6 and TRBJ1-2, with D possibly TRBD1 on 6 matching bases. The CDR3 totals 14 residues. V shed 1 base and J shed 5 bases, with 12 bases lying between them. Germline CDR1 is SGHDT and CDR2 is YYEEEE. The CDR3 nucleotides are TGTGCCAGCAGCTTGCCAGGACAGCCGTATGGCTACACCTTC. This codes for CASSLPGQPYGYTF.

The chain employs TRBV2 and TRBJ1-1; D is perhaps TRBD1 (6 bases). This CDR3 has 14 amino acids. CDR1 and CDR2 (germline): SNHLY, FYNNEI. Trimming removed 7 bases from V and 5 bases from J, with 17 bases in between. The CDR3 sequence is CASIFRGGGTEAFF. Here the CDR3 DNA reads TGTGCCAGCATTTTCCGGGGAGGGGGTACTGAAGCTTTCTTT.

CDR3 loop: CASGRHGAGDETQYF. In DNA, the CDR3 is TGTGCTAGTGGTCGACACGGGGCGGGGGACGAGACCCAGTACTTC. The rearrangement links TRBV12-5 to TRBJ2-5, with 7 positions matching TRBD2. The CDR3 runs to 15 residues. J lost 5 bases, V lost 5 bases, and 11 bases had no gene match. The germline gives CDR1 LGHNT, CDR2 FRNRAP.

V is TRBV18 and J is TRBJ2-1, with 9 positions matching TRBD1. Looked up from germline, CDR1 is KGHSH and CDR2 is LQKENI. The CDR3 runs to 16 residues. Losses at the gene ends were 6 bases for V and 6 bases for J; bases not matched to a gene: 12. CDR3 residues: CASSYARDRVVNEQFF. CDR3 nucleotide sequence: TGTGCCAGCTCCTACGCCCGGGACAGGGTTGTCAATGAGCAGTTCTTC. The entire variable domain, with the rest obtained from reference TRBV18 and TRBJ2-1, is as follows: NAGVMQNPRHLVRRRGQEARLRCSPMKGHSHVYWYRQLPEEGLKFMVYLQKENIIDESGMPKERFSAEFPKEGPSILRIQQVVRGDSAAYFCASSYARDRVVNEQFFGPGTRLTVL.